This paragraph covers one TCR beta chain sequence. This sample was taken from a study of blood T cell repertoires in COVID-19. On the study more broadly: Samples came from the United States, Italy and Spain, spanning acute and convalescent COVID-19. From T cells, B-cell-depleted T cells, or PBMCs came the material, which was cDNA or gDNA.

From germline, CDR1 is SGHVS and CDR2 FQNEAQ. The CDR3 totals 15 residues. With 4 bases clipped from V and 5 bases from J, the junction kept 7 bases outside the gene matches. The table came from immunoSEQ multiplex PCR; TCRdb's copy has only in-frame clones and leaves some out. This table has about 190,000 clones, approximately 85% appearing once. The sequencing input was peripheral blood. The rearrangement links TRBV7-8 to TRBJ2-5, with 10 bases that match TRBD2. This clonotype was sampled from a woman in her sixties or seventies with active or convalescent COVID-19. The CDR3 nucleotides read TGTGCCAGCAGCTCCGCTACTAGCGGGGATGAGACCCAGTACTTC. Protein sequence: CASSSATSGDETQYF. Drawing the rest from reference TRBV7-8 and TRBJ2-5, the complete variable domain is GAGVSQSPRYKVAKRGQDVALRCDPISGHVSLFWYQQALGQGPEFLTYFQNEAQLDKSGLPSDRFFAERPEGSVSTLKIQRTQQEDSAVYLCASSSATSGDETQYFGPGTRLLVL.